A single sample gave rise to the 5 T cell receptor beta chains below, sequenced in a study of tumor-infiltrating lymphocytes in primary liver carcinoma. With roughly 0.5 ug total RNA as template and a constant-region primer, TCR beta cDNA was made. Libraries covering TCR beta were generated through three nested multiplex PCR rounds (using a slightly modified ARM-PCR). The opening two PCR rounds, ten to eleven cycles each, paired TRBV1-TRBV30 forward primers with a C-beta reverse primer. Via MiXCR, TCRdb re-called the multiplex PCR reads, giving one row per CDR3 protein. The sample shows about 32,000 distinct CDR3 sequences, approximately 73% of them seen only once. Co-extraction of RNA and DNA was performed on about 19-33 mg of unsorted bulk tissue. Sequenced sample: liver tumor tissue from sampling region 4. Subset denoted: tumor region T4, right-lateral pole. The receptors were sampled from a man in his forties with primary liver carcinoma and hepatitis B virus infection.

This clonotype was observed once. The J gene is TRBJ2-5, the V gene TRBV11-2; 7 nucleotides match TRBD2. Germline-derived CDR1 and CDR2 are SGHAT and FQNNGV. Trimming cost V 7 bases and J 2 bases; bases outside gene matches: 7. This CDR3 region has 14 residues. CDR3 residues: CASTRSGGQETQYF. CDR3 nucleotides: TGTGCCAGCACCCGGTCGGGAGGACAAGAGACCCAGTACTTC.

This clonotype was observed at least ten times. The chain uses TRBV7-2 and TRBJ2-1, with 13 nucleotides matching TRBD2. Germline V lookup: CDR1 SGHTA, CDR2 FQGNSA. J gave up 9 bases and V 2 bases, and 1 base lay outside the gene matches. CDR3 length equals 14 residues. The CDR3 sequence is CASSLRLAGGEQFF. CDR3 in DNA: TGTGCCAGCAGCTTAAGACTAGCGGGAGGTGAGCAGTTCTTC. The whole variable domain, remainder taken from reference TRBV7-2 and TRBJ2-1, is GAGVSQSPSNKVTEKGKDVELRCDPISGHTALYWYRQSLGQGLEFLIYFQGNSAPDKSGLPSDRFSAERTGGSVSTLTIQRTQQEDSAVYLCASSLRLAGGEQFFGPGTRLTVL.

Remarks on this clonotype: Germline is not matched at one junction end, which may reflect a read error. The chain has TRBV6-1 and TRBJ2-1, with D possibly matching TRBD2 (6 bases). Germline CDR1 reads MNHNS; CDR2 reads SASEGT. The CDR3 consists of 16 residues. This CDR3 reads CTSTPYLSGGYNEQFF. The CDR3 region has the DNA TGCACCAGCACCCCTTATCTTAGCGGAGGCTATAATGAGCAGTTCTTC.

Turning to this clonotype: At one end, the junction sequence differs from germline, possibly due to a read error. The chain uses TRBV6-2 or TRBV6-3 and TRBJ2-2; D is ambiguous. The germline gives CDR1 MNHEY, CDR2 SVGEGT. The CDR3 consists of 13 residues. DNA of the CDR3: TGCACCAGCAGTTACTCGGACACCGGGGAGCTGTTTTTT. Its protein product is CTSSYSDTGELFF.

This clonotype was recorded once. At one boundary the junction diverges from the germline segment, which might be a read error. The chain couples TRBV11-1 to TRBJ2-3; D uncertain. The CDR3 runs to 13 residues. The germline V gene encodes CDR1 SGHAT and CDR2 FQDESV (reference sequence). The CDR3 here is CASSSIRTDMQYF. Written as DNA, the CDR3 is TGTGCCAGCAGCTCGATCCGAACAGATATGCAATACTTT.